These 20 T cell receptor beta chains were sequenced from one sample in a study of blood T cell repertoires in COVID-19 (dated by TCRdb to the early 2020s). Library preparation was by the immunoSEQ multiplex PCR assay. The clones in this table, taken by TCRdb from immuneACCESS, are in-frame only. Not every clone is retained; where verified, under half of the shortfall comes from an unresolved V gene, and the cause of the rest is unknown. The sample table shows over 200,000 clones, and around 90% are seen once. Approximately 2.4% of the sample belongs to the ten largest clones. The sample consisted of peripheral blood. These TCRs come from a man in his thirties or forties with COVID-19, enrolled during active disease.

This clone appeared a few times. This chain links TRBV6-5 with TRBJ2-7, with D perhaps matching TRBD2 (7 bases). Germline V lookup: CDR1 MNHEY, CDR2 SVGAGI. CDR3 size: 13 residues. Trimming removed 6 bases at V and 5 bases at J, with 14 bases between. The CDR3 bases are TGTGCCAGCAGCAGGGGAGGGCTCCACGAGCAGTACTTC. This gives the protein CASSRGGLHEQYF.

In its sample, this clone was seen once. CDR3 sequence reads: CASSPRENYEQYF. The CDR3 DNA follows: TGTGCCAGCAGCCCTAGAGAGAACTACGAGCAGTACTTC. The V gene is TRBV7-9, the J gene TRBJ2-7; D is unresolved. Germline assignment: CDR1 SEHNR and CDR2 FQNEAQ (reference sequence). The V end lost 5 bases, the J end lost 3 bases, and 11 bases lay between the germline ends. This CDR3 has 13 amino acids.

This clone was detected only once. The chain uses TRBV27 and TRBJ1-2; 10 bases line up with TRBD1. The CDR3 totals 14 residues. CDR1 is MNHEY, CDR2 SMNVEV, per germline (reference sequence). Germline trimming cut 6 bases from V and 3 bases from J; bases unmatched to any gene: 4. The CDR3 bases are TGTGCCAGCAGGCCGACAGGGGGCGACTATGGCTACACCTTC. Protein product: CASRPTGGDYGYTF.

This clone was observed a few times. The rearrangement uses TRBV19 and TRBJ2-1; 9 bases match TRBD2. This CDR3 spans 16 amino acids. J gave up 9 bases and V 5 bases, and 14 bases lay outside the gene matches. The germline CDR1 and CDR2 sequences are LNHDA and SQIVND (reference sequence). This chain's CDR3 is CASSGSGRSQYGEQFF. The CDR3 DNA reads TGTGCCAGTAGTGGTAGCGGGAGAAGTCAGTACGGTGAGCAGTTCTTC.

The sample holds one count of this clone. The rearrangement joins TRBV5-8 to TRBJ2-2; D perhaps matches TRBD1 (5 bases). The CDR3 runs 14 residues. V gave up 0 bases and J gave up 7 bases, with 10 bases separating them. Germline V CDR1 and CDR2: SGHTS, YDEGEE. CDR3 loop: CASSLGQSGGELFF. The CDR3 nucleotides are TGTGCCAGCAGCTTGGGACAGAGTGGCGGGGAGCTGTTTTTT.

The J gene is TRBJ1-5, the V gene TRBV5-1; 11 bases match TRBD1. CDR1 is SGHRS, CDR2 YFSETQ, per germline. The ends lost 3 bases at V and 5 bases at J; junction bases unmatched: 1. CDR3 size: 14 residues. CDR3 DNA sequence: TGCGCCAGCAGCTCGGGACAGGGGGATCAGCCCCAGCATTTT. Amino acids: CASSSGQGDQPQHF.

The gene calls are TRBV7-9 and TRBJ1-6; 11 nucleotides agree with TRBD1. Germline V gene sequence: CDR1 SEHNR, CDR2 FQNEAQ (reference sequence). V lost 0 bases and J lost 7; bases outside the gene matches: 2. There are 16 residues in the CDR3. The CDR3: CASSLAGTGGNSPLHF. As DNA, the CDR3 is TGTGCCAGCAGCTTAGCAGGGACAGGGGGGAATTCACCCCTCCACTTT.

The rearrangement joins TRBV12-3 or TRBV12-4 to TRBJ1-5; D gene uncertain. The CDR3 is made up of 13 amino acids. Trimming shortened V by 1 base and J by 6 bases, and 7 bases separated the two germline ends. CDR3 in DNA: TGTGCCAGCAGTTTAGTCGGTTTTCAGCCCCAGCATTTT. This encodes CASSLVGFQPQHF.

J is TRBJ2-3 and V is TRBV28, with 8 positions matching TRBD2. Germline CDR1 and CDR2: MDHEN and SYDVKM. The CDR3 loop spans 18 amino acids. The trim removed 3 bases at V and 6 bases at J, leaving 17 bases unmatched. The CDR3 sequence is CASSFRSGGGGFGDTQYF. CDR3 nucleotides: TGTGCCAGCAGTTTTAGGAGCGGGGGAGGAGGGTTCGGGGATACGCAGTATTTT.

The chain carries TRBV28 and TRBJ2-7; TRBD2 matches 12 bases. The V segment lost 2 bases and the J segment 5 bases; nucleotides outside the gene matches: 4. The CDR3 runs to 15 residues. Germline V lookup: CDR1 MDHEN, CDR2 SYDVKM. The CDR3 region is CASSLPTSGRHEQYF. The CDR3 region has the DNA TGTGCCAGCAGTTTACCGACTAGCGGGAGACACGAGCAGTACTTC.

This clone was seen many times. The chain recombines TRBV7-3 with TRBJ1-2; D might be TRBD1 (6 bases). Germline V CDR1 and CDR2: SGHTA, FQGTGA. Trimming left V 5 bases short and J 7 bases short, with 17 bases between. This CDR3 is built from 14 residues. CDR3 amino acids: CASSPQGSRAGYTF. CDR3 nucleotide sequence: TGTGCCAGCAGCCCACAGGGTAGCAGAGCTGGCTACACCTTC.

The genes are TRBV18 and TRBJ1-2, with TRBD1 identical over 7 bases. The CDR3 is made up of 15 amino acids. Germline V gives CDR1 KGHSH, CDR2 LQKENI. After removal of 4 bases from V and 2 bases from J, the junction contained 7 bases not matched to a gene. For the CDR3, the DNA is TGTGCCAGCTCACGGAAGGGGACAGAGAACTATGGCTACACCTTC. Amino acid sequence: CASSRKGTENYGYTF.

The rearrangement links TRBV27 to TRBJ1-2; 7 positions match TRBD1. Germline V CDR1 and CDR2: MNHEY, SMNVEV (reference sequence). The CDR3 length is 14 residues. Trimming removed 4 bases from V and 6 bases from J; junction bases left unmatched: 8. The chain's CDR3 is CASSSADRYHGYTF. CDR3 bases: TGTGCCAGCAGTTCCGCGGACAGGTACCATGGCTACACCTTC.

CDR3 amino acids: CASSVGSFQETQYF. CDR3 coding DNA: TGTGCCAGCAGCGTAGGTTCCTTCCAAGAGACCCAGTACTTC. The rearrangement uses TRBV9 and TRBJ2-5, with D uncertain. V shed 0 bases and J shed 1 base, with 7 bases lying between them. Germline CDR1 and CDR2: SGDLS and YYNGEE. This CDR3 comprises 14 residues. Looking up the rest from reference TRBV9 and TRBJ2-5 gives the full variable domain: DSGVTQTPKHLITATGQRVTLRCSPRSGDLSVYWYQQSLDQGLQFLIQYYNGEERAKGNILERFSAQQFPDLHSELNLSSLELGDSALYFCASSVGSFQETQYFGPGTRLLVL.

This clone was seen just once. The genes are TRBV4-2 and TRBJ1-6, with D possibly matching TRBD1 (5 bases). The V and J ends lost 1 base and 11 bases respectively, with 9 bases between them. Germline values: CDR1 LGHNA, CDR2 YNFKEQ. There are 13 residues in the CDR3. CDR3 nucleotide sequence: TGTGCCAGCAGCCAAGTAGGGGTGACACCCCTCCACTTT. It yields the protein CASSQVGVTPLHF.

The V call is TRBV14, the J call TRBJ2-1; 14 nucleotides line up with TRBD2. The CDR3 sequence is 16 residues long. The germline CDR1 and CDR2 sequences are SGHDN and FVKESK. The junction had 5 bases not matched to a gene; V was cut back by 6 bases and J by 4 bases. This CDR3 reads CASSRTSGGPYNEQFF. DNA for the CDR3: TGTGCCAGCAGTCGGACTAGCGGGGGGCCTTACAATGAGCAGTTCTTC.

This chain connects TRBV20-1 to TRBJ2-2, with D tentatively TRBD2 (6 bases). V dropped 3 bases and J dropped 3 bases, with 11 bases sitting between them. CDR1 and CDR2 (germline): DFQATT, SNEGSKA (reference sequence). CDR3 length equals 14 residues. In DNA form, the CDR3 reads TGCAGTGCTAGTCGGGGGTTGTACACCGGGGAGCTGTTTTTT. Translating it yields CSASRGLYTGELFF.

The CDR3: CASSLRTGDTEAFF. CDR3 nucleotides: TGCGCCAGCAGCCTCAGGACAGGGGACACTGAAGCTTTCTTT. This chain uses TRBV4-3 with TRBJ1-1; 9 bases align to TRBD1. The CDR3 runs 14 residues. From germline, CDR1 is LGHNA and CDR2 YSLEER. V lost 4 bases and J lost 3; bases outside the gene matches: 3.

The chain employs TRBV12-5 and TRBJ2-1; D is unresolved. V was trimmed by 7 bases and J by 5 bases, leaving 15 bases between them. The CDR3 is 14 residues long. Looked up from germline, CDR1 is LGHNT and CDR2 is FRNRAP. In DNA form, the CDR3 reads TGTGCTAGTGAGTGGGCCCGAGAGAACAATGAGCAGTTCTTC. It encodes CASEWARENNEQFF.

This rearrangement joins TRBV10-3 to TRBJ2-5; D possibly corresponds to TRBD1 (6 bases). V lost 5 bases, J lost 5 bases, and 9 bases lay in between. CDR3 length equals 12 residues. Looked up from germline, CDR1 is ENHRY and CDR2 is SYGVKD. CDR3 loop: CAISTGLETQYF. The CDR3 DNA sequence: TGTGCCATCAGTACAGGGTTGGAGACCCAGTACTTC.